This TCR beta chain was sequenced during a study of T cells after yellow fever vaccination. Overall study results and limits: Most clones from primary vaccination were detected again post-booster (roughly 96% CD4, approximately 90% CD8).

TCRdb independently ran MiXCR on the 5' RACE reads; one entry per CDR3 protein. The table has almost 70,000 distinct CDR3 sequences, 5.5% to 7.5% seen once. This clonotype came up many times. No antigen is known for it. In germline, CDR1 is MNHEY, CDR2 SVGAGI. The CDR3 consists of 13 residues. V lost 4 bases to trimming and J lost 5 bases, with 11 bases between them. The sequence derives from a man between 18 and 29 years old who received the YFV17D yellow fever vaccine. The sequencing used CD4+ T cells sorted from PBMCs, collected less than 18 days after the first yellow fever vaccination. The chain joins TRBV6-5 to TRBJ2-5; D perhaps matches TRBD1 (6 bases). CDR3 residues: CASSSPGDETQYF. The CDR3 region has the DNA TGTGCCAGCAGTTCGCCAGGGGATGAGACCCAGTACTTC.